Here is one T cell receptor beta chain with its context. The clone's antigen remains unknown. Nothing much larger sits one base from this clone, and base qualities are not available. RNA was extracted using the RNeasy kit, and 0.5 to 1 microgram was reverse transcribed with random hexamers. TCR beta CDR3 regions were amplified with the immunoSEQ multiplex PCR assay covering 54 Vbeta and 13 Jbeta segments. PCR amplification bias was corrected by using a synthetic template baseline for primer optimization and computational correction. The paper's processing steps were these. Only productive sequences were kept, with reads annotated to V, D and J genes according to IMGT and analyzed in immunoSEQ Analyzer. Clonality was calculated as one minus the Shannon entropy normalized by log2 of the number of productive unique sequences. For each patient and control, public and private clones were evaluated within the 100 most prevalent clones. Susac-specific clones were defined as absent from healthy and MS cohorts, roughly 1,100 published viral clones and other ImmuneACCESS disease sequences. Using fastp trimming at Q25 and MiXCR clonotype assembly, TCRdb reanalyzed the public sequencing data and kept in-frame beta chains. Each CDR3 protein gets just one entry, which takes the most common genes and DNA from the rows behind it. The V and J calls come from TCRdb's annotation, not from the publication. This sample comprises approximately 180,000 distinct CDR3 sequences, almost 96% of them detected only once. Jointly, the top ten make up under 0.095% of the sample.

Peripheral blood CD8+ and CD4+ T cells from healthy donors, Susac syndrome patients and multiple sclerosis patients were profiled using high-throughput TCR beta sequencing. The multiple sclerosis controls were treatment-naive patients whose relapsing-remitting disease, either stable or active, fulfilled the revised McDonald criteria. Bulk CD8+ and CD4+ T cells were purified magnetically by negative isolation, whereas CD8+ TEMRA cells were enriched by FACS. Blood was drawn into EDTA tubes, processed within 24 hours, and PBMCs were isolated by density gradient centrifugation. PBMCs intended for TCR sequencing were frozen in liquid nitrogen and were later thawed in a 37 degrees C water bath. A purity of at least 90% was achieved for sorted or isolated CD4+, CD8+ and CD8+ TEMRA cells. The sample originates from a study of CD8 T cells in Susac syndrome (dated by TCRdb to between 2019 and 2020). The study in broad terms: Repertoire sequencing was used to test whether CD8+ T cell activation and differentiation in Susac syndrome was antigen driven.

Taken from the germline V gene (reference sequence), the CDR1 and CDR2 loops are LNHDA and SQIVND. Reading from cysteine to phenylalanine, the CDR3 counts 13 amino acids. The kept DNA is CDR3 alone, 39 bases in frame from the first base. At the junction V is shortened by 7 bases and J by 3 bases, with 11 bases in between. Broader findings and caveats from the paper: The number of individuals in the TCR sequencing and HLA analysis was acknowledged as relatively small.

The sequenced material came from CD4+ T cells from PBMCs. Recombination joined TRBV19 with TRBJ2-3; TRBD2 is a possible D gene, resting on 6 matching bases. This sequence originates from a human donor with multiple sclerosis. The CDR3 region: CASTRRVTDTQYF. The sequence in DNA is TGTGCCAGTACCAGGAGGGTGACAGATACGCAGTATTTT.